The clone carrying this T cell receptor (beta chain) was seen repeatedly, ten times or more. The data stem from a study of T cells of healthy individuals. Via MiXCR, TCRdb re-called the 5' RACE reads, giving one row per CDR3 protein. Here the sample spans tens of thousands of distinct CDR3 sequences, about a sixth being singletons. Trimming removed 4 bases from V and 1 base from J; junction bases left unmatched: 6. CDR1 is DFQATT, CDR2 SNEGSKA, per germline (reference sequence). The CDR3 extends over 15 amino acids. The receptor was derived from a human donor in good health. The genes are TRBV20-1 and TRBJ2-7, with 11 bases fitting TRBD2. The CDR3 protein is CSATSGTSGSYEQYF. CDR3 DNA sequence: TGCAGTGCTACTTCAGGGACTAGCGGTTCCTACGAGCAGTACTTC.